Below, 19 T cell receptor beta chains from the same sample are listed, as sequenced in a study of T cell responses to AZD1222 COVID-19 vaccine. Clones were sequenced by immunoSEQ multiplex PCR, and TCRdb holds only the in-frame ones, with some missing. The sample has fewer than 200,000 clones, 70% to 90% seen once. Sequenced here: peripheral blood, sampled 28 days after the second AZD1222 dose. All receptors come from an adult who received the AZD1222 COVID-19 vaccine.

In its sample, this clone was seen once. One end of the junction is discordant with germline, which a read error may explain. This chain uses TRBV7-7 with TRBJ2-1; 12 bases are shared with TRBD2. Per germline, CDR1 SSHAT and CDR2 FNYEAQ (reference sequence). CDR3 size: 17 residues. The CDR3 spells CASSKRALAGGRGEQFF. CDR3 in DNA: TGTGCTAGCAGCAAACGAGCACTAGCGGGGGGACGCGGTGAGCAGTTCTTC.

This clone was observed a few times. The rearrangement links TRBV5-1 to TRBJ2-3; D is undetermined. Deletions cut 0 bases from V and 4 bases from J, with 6 bases between. Per germline, CDR1 SGHRS and CDR2 YFSETQ. The CDR3 sequence is 13 residues long. The CDR3 protein is CASSLEGADTQYF. CDR3 bases: TGCGCCAGCAGCTTGGAAGGCGCAGATACGCAGTATTTT.

This rearrangement joins TRBV28 to TRBJ1-4; D unclear. The CDR3 covers 14 residues. Trimming pared 5 bases from V and 5 bases from J, leaving 12 bases between. Germline-derived CDR1 and CDR2 are MDHEN and SYDVKM. CDR3: CASSRSVFNEKLFF. For the CDR3, the DNA is TGTGCCAGCAGTCGATCAGTTTTCAATGAAAAACTGTTTTTT.

This chain uses TRBV2 with TRBJ2-3, with D possibly being TRBD1 or TRBD2 (5 bases each). Germline V gene data show CDR1 as SNHLY and CDR2 as FYNNEI. This CDR3 contains 13 residues. The ends were cut back, 2 bases at V and 3 bases at J, with 6 bases in the middle. The CDR3 DNA sequence: TGTGCCAGCAGTGAATGGGGGACAGATACGCAGTATTTT. Its protein product is CASSEWGTDTQYF. Together with reference TRBV2 and TRBJ2-3, the CDR3 gives the full variable domain: EPEVTQTPSHQVTQMGQEVILRCVPISNHLYFYWYRQILGQKVEFLVSFYNNEISEKSEIFDDQFSVERPDGSNFTLKIRSTKLEDSAMYFCASSEWGTDTQYFGPGTRLTVL.

The chain recombines TRBV2 with TRBJ2-2; 7 nucleotides line up with TRBD2. CDR1 is SNHLY, CDR2 FYNNEI, per germline. The CDR3 runs to 14 residues. The V segment lost 6 bases and the J segment 6 bases; nucleotides outside the gene matches: 7. For the CDR3, the DNA is TGTGCCAGCAGCAATAGGGAGGGGTCCGGGGAGCTGTTTTTT. Translating it yields CASSNREGSGELFF.

In its sample, this clone was seen once. The J gene is TRBJ2-7, the V gene TRBV21-1; the D call TRBD1 from the table was never checked on the DNA. TRBV21-1 is marked as a pseudogene. This CDR3 contains 12 residues. Here the CDR3 DNA reads TGTGCCAGCAGCGACAGAACCTACGAGCAGTACTTC. Translated: CASSDRTYEQYF.

The J gene is TRBJ1-1, the V gene TRBV29-1; 8 nucleotides align to TRBD1. The CDR3 is made up of 13 amino acids. Germline V CDR1 and CDR2: SQVTM, ANQGSEA. Unmatched junction bases numbered 5, after V lost 7 bases and J lost 1 base. The CDR3: CSADRGGNTEAFF. In nucleotides, the CDR3 is TGCAGCGCCGACAGGGGTGGGAACACTGAAGCTTTCTTT.

A single count supports this clone. This chain uses TRBV3-1 (or the pseudogene TRBV3-2) with TRBJ1-1, with a weak D call TRBD1 (6 bases). Germline V CDR1 and CDR2: LGHDT, YNNKEL (reference sequence). V was clipped by 2 bases and J by 0 bases, with 10 bases between them. This CDR3 has 15 residues. The CDR3 DNA follows: TGTGCCAGCAGCCAATTGGGACAAATGAACACTGAAGCTTTCTTT. Protein product: CASSQLGQMNTEAFF.

The V gene is TRBV6-5, the J gene TRBJ2-2; TRBD1 agrees at 12 bases. CDR3 length equals 15 residues. Trimming at V came to 8 bases and at J to 8 bases, leaving 9 bases not matched to a gene. Germline V gives CDR1 MNHEY, CDR2 SVGAGI. The CDR3 here is CASQPGDRGQGELFF. The DNA for the CDR3 is TGTGCCAGCCAGCCGGGGGACAGGGGGCAGGGGGAGCTGTTTTTT.

This chain uses TRBV7-9 with TRBJ2-5; D possibly matches TRBD1 or TRBD2 (5 bases each). The CDR3 consists of 15 residues. V lost 5 bases and J 0 bases, leaving 13 bases between the germline ends. CDR1 is SEHNR, CDR2 FQNEAQ, per germline (reference sequence). The CDR3, as DNA: TGTGCCAGCAGCCGTGGGACGCTTTACCAAGAGACCCAGTACTTC. Translated: CASSRGTLYQETQYF.

The chain combines TRBV5-6 with TRBJ1-6, with D uncertain. Germline V gene data show CDR1 as SGHDT and CDR2 as YYEEEE. V lost 3 bases, J lost 7 bases, and 8 bases lay in between. This CDR3 contains 13 residues. The CDR3 DNA sequence: TGTGCCAGCAGCTGGGAGAAGAATTCACCCCTCCACTTT. Translating gives CASSWEKNSPLHF.

This clone showed up just a few times. The V gene is TRBV7-4, the J gene TRBJ1-4, with D possibly TRBD1 on 5 matching bases. The CDR3 is 19 amino acids. Germline V gives CDR1 SGHVT, CDR2 SQSDAQ. V lost 5 bases and J 0 bases, leaving 22 bases between the germline ends. The CDR3 nucleotides read TGTGCCAGCAGCACCAGGGTCAGAAAAAATATGGCAACTAATGAAAAACTGTTTTTT. Translating it yields CASSTRVRKNMATNEKLFF.

The chain joins TRBV30 to TRBJ2-7; 7 bases match TRBD1. Germline V gene lookup returns CDR1 GTSNPN and CDR2 SVGIG (reference sequence). V was pared by 2 bases and J by 7 bases, with 8 bases of the junction left unmatched. CDR3 length equals 13 residues. CDR3 loop: CAWSMAGGREQYF. DNA for the CDR3: TGTGCCTGGAGTATGGCAGGGGGAAGGGAGCAGTACTTC.

This clone appeared a single time. This chain uses TRBV6-5 with TRBJ1-3; D is unresolved. V gave up 5 bases and J gave up 4 bases, with 12 bases separating them. CDR1 is MNHEY, CDR2 SVGAGI, per germline. The CDR3 sequence is 14 residues long. CDR3 sequence (DNA): TGTGCCAGCAGTACCACCGTTCAGGGAAACACCATATATTTT. It encodes CASSTTVQGNTIYF.

V is TRBV6-5 and J is TRBJ1-2, with 10 bases matching TRBD1. The CDR3 runs to 15 residues. V gave up 5 bases and J gave up 4 bases; unmatched junction bases: 7. Germline CDR1 MNHEY, CDR2 SVGAGI. CDR3 loop: CASSTSRTGGYGYTF. Written as DNA, the CDR3 is TGTGCCAGCAGTACCTCTAGGACAGGGGGCTATGGCTACACCTTC.

This rearrangement joins TRBV10-3 to TRBJ2-7; D unresolved. V lost 8 bases and J 7 bases, leaving 18 bases between the germline ends. CDR1 is ENHRY and CDR2 is SYGVKD in the germline V gene. CDR3 length: 13 amino acids. CDR3: CAIAAGLMGEQYF. DNA for the CDR3: TGTGCCATCGCAGCCGGGCTGATGGGGGAGCAGTACTTC.

This sequence joins TRBV29-1 and TRBJ1-1; weak D call: TRBD1 (5 bases). Germline loops: CDR1 SQVTM, CDR2 ANQGSEA. V dropped 7 bases and J dropped 0 bases, with 12 bases sitting between them. The CDR3 has 13 amino acids. DNA of the CDR3: TGCAGCGCCCTAGGGGTGGTGAACACTGAAGCTTTCTTT. It is translated as CSALGVVNTEAFF. The whole variable domain, remainder taken from reference TRBV29-1 and TRBJ1-1, is SAVISQKPSRDICQRGTSLTIQCQVDSQVTMMFWYRQQPGQSLTLIATANQGSEATYESGFVIDKFPISRPNLTFSTLTVSNMSPEDSSIYLCSALGVVNTEAFFGQGTRLTVV.

V and J are TRBV29-1 and TRBJ1-2, with 9 positions matching TRBD1. V was clipped by 6 bases and J by 3 bases; unmatched bases: 5. Germline CDR1 is SQVTM and CDR2 is ANQGSEA. This CDR3 contains 13 residues. The CDR3 DNA reads as TGCAGCGTCCCGGACAGGGGCCACTATGGCTACACCTTC. It translates to CSVPDRGHYGYTF. Combining the CDR3 with reference TRBV29-1 and TRBJ1-2 gives the whole variable domain SAVISQKPSRDICQRGTSLTIQCQVDSQVTMMFWYRQQPGQSLTLIATANQGSEATYESGFVIDKFPISRPNLTFSTLTVSNMSPEDSSIYLCSVPDRGHYGYTFGSGTRLTVV.

The chain has TRBV7-3 and TRBJ2-4, with 10 bases aligning to TRBD2. The CDR3 extends over 14 amino acids. Germline CDR1 and CDR2: SGHTA and FQGTGA. J lost 7 bases, V lost 5 bases, and 5 bases had no gene match. CDR3 amino acids: CASSPSGGDNIQYF. The DNA for the CDR3 is TGTGCCAGCAGCCCTAGCGGGGGTGACAACATTCAGTACTTC. Using reference TRBV7-3 and TRBJ2-4 for the parts outside the CDR3, the full variable domain is GAGVSQTPSNKVTEKGKYVELRCDPISGHTALYWYRQSLGQGPEFLIYFQGTGAADDSGLPNDRFFAVRPEGSVSTLKIQRTERGDSAVYLCASSPSGGDNIQYFGAGTRLSVL.